The 5 T cell receptor beta chains listed next were all sequenced from one sample in a study of molecular identifiers for immune sequencing clone quantification. TCRdb passed the PCR reads through MiXCR, listing each CDR3 protein once. This sample carries hundreds of thousands of distinct CDR3 sequences, around 25% of them seen once, and the ten largest clones take about 0.73%. The sample taken for sequencing was naive CD8+ T cells from blood, with Jurkat cell RNA spiked in. Indicated subset: FACS-sorted CD8+CD4-CCR7+CD45RA+ naive T cells. The source of these receptors is a human donor in good health. Some libraries in this study had Jurkat cell RNA spiked in.

This clonotype was seen a few times. The rearrangement uses TRBV12-3 or TRBV12-4 and TRBJ2-5; 12 bases are shared with TRBD2. There are 15 residues in the CDR3. V shed 5 bases, J shed 5 bases, and the junction held 6 bases outside the gene matches. CDR3 in amino acids: CASSPTSGSSETQYF. DNA of the CDR3: TGTGCCAGCAGTCCGACTAGCGGGAGTTCGGAGACCCAGTACTTC.

This clonotype was seen many times. The chain carries TRBV7-9 and TRBJ1-5; no clear D. V lost 1 base and J lost 2, with 9 bases in between. Germline values: CDR1 SEHNR, CDR2 FQNEAQ (reference sequence). This CDR3 comprises 15 residues. CDR3 nucleotides: TGTGCCAGCAGCTTAGGAGGAATGGGCAATCAGCCCCAGCATTTT. Protein sequence: CASSLGGMGNQPQHF.

V and J are TRBV19 and TRBJ2-1, with 9 bases identical to TRBD1. From germline, CDR1 is LNHDA and CDR2 SQIVND (reference sequence). This CDR3 contains 12 residues. V trimming: 11 bases; J trimming: 5 bases; junction bases outside the gene matches: 4. The DNA for the CDR3 is TGTGCCGTGTGGGACAGGGACAATGAGCAGTTCTTC. Its protein is CAVWDRDNEQFF.

There are a few counts of this clonotype. DNA for the CDR3: TGTGCCAGCAGGGACTTCTCCTACAATGAGCAGTTCTTC. Translating it yields CASRDFSYNEQFF. The V call is TRBV12-3 or TRBV12-4, the J call TRBJ2-1, with D perhaps matching TRBD2 (5 bases). CDR3 length: 13 residues. V gave up 6 bases and J gave up 0 bases, with 6 bases separating them.

This clonotype was recorded at least ten times. The chain links TRBV29-1 to TRBJ2-7, with 9 bases lining up with TRBD1. The germline V gene encodes CDR1 SQVTM and CDR2 ANQGSEA. The V segment lost 3 bases and the J segment 1 base; nucleotides outside the gene matches: 4. This CDR3 has 14 amino acids. CDR3 DNA sequence: TGCAGCGTTGAGGGGACAGGGTTTTCCTACGAGCAGTACTTC. Translated: CSVEGTGFSYEQYF.